A selection of T cell receptor beta chains follows, all from one sample in a study of blood T cell repertoires in COVID-19. Sequenced by immunoSEQ multiplex PCR; TCRdb stores in-frame clones only, minus some. The table shows about 360,000 clones, with approximately 87% occurring only once. The sample consisted of PBMCs or T cells enriched from blood (not recorded which). These TCRs come from a man aged 25-45 years who had recovered from COVID-19. Both conserved end residues are part of each CDR3. Size is stated for part of the rows, as once, few or many counts, or as a class when the clone is expanded.

size,J,V,CDR3
-,TRBJ1-3,TRBV7-9,CASSLQGQVSGNTIYF
few,TRBJ1-1,TRBV27,CASSLNRGNTEAFF
-,TRBJ2-7,TRBV4-1,CASSQERHDFYEQYF
-,TRBJ2-4,TRBV7-2,CASSRPEIAKNIQYF
once,TRBJ1-2,TRBV7-2,CASSLGDRVWDGYTF
-,TRBJ1-1,TRBV6-1,CASRTGPGNTEAFF
-,TRBJ1-5,TRBV23-1,CASGGQGDYNQPQHF
-,TRBJ2-1,TRBV11-3,CASSLLSGQGSSEQFF
once,TRBJ2-3,TRBV19,CASSTQGDTQYF
-,TRBJ2-3,TRBV28,CASSLGGAGLRDTQYF
-,TRBJ2-5,TRBV29-1,CSVLTQGGETQYF
-,TRBJ1-4,TRBV10-2,CASTTGGTNEKLFF
-,TRBJ2-7,TRBV6-5,CASSRSGGYEQYF
-,TRBJ1-5,TRBV2,CASSGQINQPQHF
-,TRBJ1-2,TRBV3-1/TRBV3-2,CASSPAGVGGGYTF
-,TRBJ2-6,TRBV18,CASSPTGFSGANVLTF
-,TRBJ2-2,TRBV10-3,CAISRGLMNTGELFF
-,TRBJ1-5,TRBV19,CASSTTATGSYNQPQHF
-,TRBJ2-2,TRBV14,CASSPGQGILVNTGELFF
-,TRBJ2-5,TRBV6-6,CASVTQGDEETQYF
-,TRBJ1-6,TRBV19,CASSWTADNSPLHF
-,TRBJ2-7,TRBV19,CASSQQGHYDEQYF
-,TRBJ2-7,TRBV9,CASSKISGSSYEQYF
-,TRBJ2-5,TRBV5-3,CARSSSGTEQRGTQYF
-,TRBJ1-6,TRBV10-3,CAIRGDRSNSPLHF
-,TRBJ1-1,TRBV14,CASSQDPGIYTEAFF
-,TRBJ2-1,TRBV19,CASSGGTAYNEQFF
-,TRBJ1-5,TRBV7-2,CASSLGQVETQPQHF
-,TRBJ1-2,TRBV6-5,CASSLGGPYGYTF
-,TRBJ1-4,TRBV27,CASSLSGGLYEKLFF
-,TRBJ2-3,TRBV5-1,CASSWTSGGEDTQYF
-,TRBJ1-1,TRBV7-9,CASSIGQGRFTEAFF
-,TRBJ2-1,TRBV14,CASLAWSSYNEQFF
-,TRBJ2-5,TRBV7-2,CASSLDTKTQYF
-,TRBJ1-3,TRBV11-3,CASNPRRGLGNTIYF
-,TRBJ2-1,TRBV3-1/TRBV3-2,CASSQVPDTVGNEQFF